This T cell receptor (beta chain) was obtained from a study of cytomegalovirus exposure and HLA in healthy donors. Study-level results: The study recorded 164 TCR beta chains that were cytomegalovirus-associated.

This clone was recorded a few times. The antigen is undetermined. J lost 4 bases, V lost 5 bases, and 10 bases had no gene match. The CDR3 is made up of 16 amino acids. CDR1 and CDR2 from the germline V gene are SGHTA and FQGTGA. PCR used 60 Vbeta primers and 13 Jbeta primers. Produced via immunoSEQ multiplex PCR; TCRdb's table is partial and in-frame only. This table holds more than 80,000 clones, 65% to 75% found once. Sequencing was carried out using PBMCs. The chain links TRBV7-3 to TRBJ2-1, with 8 bases fitting TRBD1. The receptor was derived from a woman aged 70 to 79 in good health and CMV-seropositive. The CDR3 is CASSGGAGGLYNEQFF. The CDR3 region has the DNA TGTGCCAGCAGCGGCGGGGCAGGGGGCCTTTACAATGAGCAGTTCTTC.